A selection of T cell receptor beta chains follows, all from one sample in a study of T cells in narcolepsy. Libraries were prepared by immunoSEQ multiplex PCR; TCRdb keeps only in-frame clonotypes and omits some of them. This sample carries about 40,000 clones, about 87% of them seen once, and the ten largest clones take around 1.2%. The sample taken for sequencing was CD45RA- memory CD4+ T cells from PBMCs. The receptors were sampled from a human donor with narcolepsy. CDR3s include the opening cysteine and the closing phenylalanine or tryptophan. The order of the fields is V gene, D gene, J gene, clone size, CDR3 protein, CDR3 DNA. A D gene is named only where the DNA matches it firmly. Size values are once, few and many counts, or a class for expanded clones, and some rows have none.

V gene: TRBV7-9; D gene: -; J gene: TRBJ2-7; clone size: -; CDR3 protein: CASNGAVSYEQYF; CDR3 DNA: TGTGCCAGCAACGGGGCGGTCTCCTACGAGCAGTACTTC
V gene: TRBV5-1; D gene: -; J gene: TRBJ1-6; clone size: -; CDR3 protein: CASSLATGLNNSPLHF; CDR3 DNA: TGCGCCAGCAGCTTGGCCACGGGACTGAATAATTCACCCCTCCACTTT
V gene: TRBV4-1; D gene: -; J gene: TRBJ2-7; clone size: once; CDR3 protein: CASSQERGSGTPNEQYF; CDR3 DNA: TGCGCCAGCAGCCAAGAAAGGGGGAGCGGGACCCCCAACGAGCAGTACTTC
V gene: TRBV30; D gene: -; J gene: TRBJ2-3; clone size: -; CDR3 protein: CAWSVHGDPRIGTQYF; CDR3 DNA: TGTGCCTGGAGTGTACATGGGGATCCCCGCATAGGTACGCAGTATTTT
V gene: TRBV7-9; D gene: -; J gene: TRBJ1-2; clone size: -; CDR3 protein: CASSLGLPPYGYTF; CDR3 DNA: TGTGCCAGCAGCTTAGGGCTTCCCCCCTATGGCTACACCTTC
V gene: TRBV13; D gene: -; J gene: TRBJ2-1; clone size: -; CDR3 protein: CASSLGLDEQFF; CDR3 DNA: TGTGCCAGCAGCTTAGGGCTAGATGAGCAGTTCTTC
V gene: TRBV5-4; D gene: -; J gene: TRBJ2-2; clone size: few; CDR3 protein: CASSPEAQGAGELFF; CDR3 DNA: TGTGCCAGCAGCCCCGAGGCCCAGGGTGCCGGGGAGCTGTTTTTT
V gene: TRBV20-1; D gene: -; J gene: TRBJ1-1; clone size: -; CDR3 protein: CSAIENTEAFF; CDR3 DNA: TGCAGTGCTATTGAAAACACTGAAGCTTTCTTT
V gene: TRBV2; D gene: -; J gene: TRBJ1-1; clone size: -; CDR3 protein: CASSPESGTEAFF; CDR3 DNA: TGTGCCAGCAGCCCAGAGAGCGGCACTGAAGCTTTCTTT
V gene: TRBV5-1; D gene: -; J gene: TRBJ2-7; clone size: -; CDR3 protein: CASSTQGTYEQYF; CDR3 DNA: TGCGCCAGCAGCACTCAGGGGACCTACGAGCAGTACTTC
V gene: TRBV2; D gene: -; J gene: TRBJ2-2; clone size: -; CDR3 protein: CASTTGVGTNTGELFF; CDR3 DNA: TGTGCCAGCACGACGGGGGTGGGGACGAACACCGGGGAGCTGTTTTTT
V gene: TRBV11-2; D gene: TRBD2; J gene: TRBJ2-7; clone size: -; CDR3 protein: CASSLGLAGASHEQYF; CDR3 DNA: TGTGCCAGCAGCTTAGGGCTAGCGGGAGCCAGCCACGAGCAGTACTTC
V gene: TRBV28; D gene: -; J gene: TRBJ2-7; clone size: once; CDR3 protein: CASSFQGRIGEQYF; CDR3 DNA: TGTGCCAGCAGTTTTCAGGGGCGGATCGGTGAGCAGTACTTC
V gene: TRBV9; D gene: -; J gene: TRBJ2-1; clone size: -; CDR3 protein: CASSVGREYNEQFF; CDR3 DNA: TGTGCCAGCAGCGTAGGAAGGGAGTACAATGAGCAGTTCTTC
V gene: TRBV6-1; D gene: TRBD2; J gene: TRBJ2-1; clone size: once; CDR3 protein: CASSGRALYNEQFF; CDR3 DNA: TGTGCCAGCAGCGGGAGGGCCTTGTATAATGAGCAGTTCTTC